These 8 T cell receptor beta chains originate from one sample sequenced in a study of CD8 T cells in Susac syndrome. It was with random hexamers that 0.5 to 1 ug RNA was reverse transcribed. One entry per CDR3 protein, called by TCRdb with MiXCR from the immunoSEQ multiplex PCR reads. This sample has under 200,000 distinct CDR3 sequences, with 94% found just once. Material: CD4+ T cells from PBMCs. The receptors here all came from a human donor with Susac syndrome.

The chain couples TRBV2 to TRBJ2-5, with D perhaps matching TRBD2 (6 bases). The CDR3 totals 13 residues. Per the germline V gene, CDR1 is SNHLY and CDR2 is FYNNEI. V was shortened by 6 bases and J by 2 bases, with 10 bases between the two germline ends. The CDR3: CASRLGGQETQYF. CDR3 DNA: TGTGCCAGCAGGCTAGGAGGGCAAGAGACCCAGTACTTC.

This sequence joins TRBV5-1 and TRBJ2-7; D assignment may be TRBD1 or TRBD2 (5 bases each). The germline V and J ends were trimmed by 4 bases and 0 bases, with 14 bases remaining between them. The CDR3 extends over 15 amino acids. From germline, CDR1 is SGHRS and CDR2 YFSETQ. The CDR3 DNA reads TGCGCCAGCAGCCCCTCGGGGCCCGGCTCCTACGAGCAGTACTTC. As protein: CASSPSGPGSYEQYF.

For the CDR3, the DNA is TGCAGTGCGGATCAGGGGCCCCAGCAGCCCCAGCATTTT. Its protein product is CSADQGPQQPQHF. The V call is TRBV20-1, the J call TRBJ1-5, with D tentatively TRBD1 (6 bases). This CDR3 is built from 13 residues. Per germline, CDR1 DFQATT and CDR2 SNEGSKA (reference sequence). V was cut by 6 bases and J by 7 bases, with 16 bases left in between.

This CDR3 is CASSLSGTYNEQFF. The DNA for the CDR3 is TGTGCCAGCAGCTTGTCCGGGACCTACAATGAGCAGTTCTTC. The chain couples TRBV5-4 to TRBJ2-1; TRBD2 might be the D (5 bases). CDR1 SGHNT and CDR2 YYREEE come from the germline V gene (reference sequence). The CDR3 loop spans 14 amino acids. V dropped 1 base and J dropped 2 bases, with 7 bases sitting between them.

The V gene is TRBV29-1, the J gene TRBJ1-1, with D perhaps matching TRBD1 (6 bases). Germline assignment: CDR1 SQVTM and CDR2 ANQGSEA. With 1 base removed from V and 2 bases from J, the gap between germline ends came to 14 bases. The CDR3 has 15 residues. The CDR3, as DNA: TGCAGCGTTGAAGTTAGTCGACAGGCCAACACTGAAGCTTTCTTT. Its translation is CSVEVSRQANTEAFF. Full variable domain (rest looked up from reference TRBV29-1 and TRBJ1-1): SAVISQKPSRDICQRGTSLTIQCQVDSQVTMMFWYRQQPGQSLTLIATANQGSEATYESGFVIDKFPISRPNLTFSTLTVSNMSPEDSSIYLCSVEVSRQANTEAFFGQGTRLTVV.

This rearrangement joins TRBV5-6 to TRBJ1-5, with a possible D match to TRBD1 (5 bases). Germline-derived CDR1 and CDR2 are SGHDT and YYEEEE. CDR3 size: 16 residues. Trimming left V 5 bases short and J 0 bases short, with 15 bases between. The CDR3 DNA sequence: TGTGCCAGCAGACCCGACAGCTGCATTAGCAATCAGCCCCAGCATTTT. This gives the protein CASRPDSCISNQPQHF.

The gene calls are TRBV7-9 and TRBJ1-3; no definite D call. The CDR3 covers 15 residues. The germline gives CDR1 SEHNR, CDR2 FQNEAQ (reference sequence). V shed 3 bases and J shed 0 bases, with 9 bases lying between them. CDR3: CASSLQFSSGNTIYF. Here the CDR3 DNA reads TGTGCCAGCAGCTTGCAGTTCAGCTCTGGAAACACCATATATTTT.

A single count supports this clonotype. The rearrangement uses TRBV7-9 and TRBJ2-2; D might be TRBD2 (5 bases). The length of the CDR3 is 14 residues. The V gene lost 1 base and the J gene lost 4 bases, with 7 bases spanning the gap. The germline V gene has CDR1 SEHNR and CDR2 FQNEAQ (reference sequence). The CDR3 sequence is CASSLERATGELFF. Written as DNA, the CDR3 is TGTGCCAGCAGCTTAGAGAGGGCCACCGGGGAGCTGTTTTTT.